This T cell receptor beta chain is drawn from a study of T cell responses to AZD1222 COVID-19 vaccine. Study results and caveats: There were repertoire samples only from the period after the peak T cell response. Spike as a whole was targeted by vaccine-associated CD4 TCRs, dominant at 160-218 and 743-854.

This CDR3 region has 15 residues. The germline V gene has CDR1 SGHVS and CDR2 FNYEAQ. Trimming shortened V by 2 bases and J by 3 bases, and 13 bases separated the two germline ends. Data came from immunoSEQ multiplex PCR; TCRdb stores just in-frame clones and leaves some out. This sample carries more than 120,000 clones, over 85% of them seen once, and the ten largest clones take 1.5% to 2%. Comment on this clone: The antigen is unknown.

Sequenced here: peripheral blood, sampled 28 days after the second AZD1222 dose. This clonotype originated in an adult who received the AZD1222 COVID-19 vaccine. This chain links TRBV7-6 with TRBJ2-5, with D unclear. The CDR3 spells CASSLSPNKEETQYF. CDR3 coding DNA: TGTGCCAGCAGCTTATCCCCGAACAAAGAAGAGACCCAGTACTTC.